This is a list of T cell receptor beta chains from one sample in a study of blood T cell repertoires in COVID-19. Some clones are missing from TCRdb's copy, which holds only in-frame ones; the method was immunoSEQ multiplex PCR. Of 250,000 to 350,000 clones in the sample, 86% are singletons; the top ten hold about 3%. The sequenced material came from peripheral blood. These receptors were taken from a woman aged 30 to 39 with active or convalescent COVID-19. Each CDR3 is given with its conserved first and last residue. D genes are given only for firm matches. Clone size appears in some rows only: once, few, many, or a class for an expanded clone.

j_gene | abundance | v_gene | d_gene | len | CDR3aa | CDR3nt
TRBJ2-5 | - | TRBV5-6 | TRBD2 | 15 | CASSSSSGGAWTQYF | TGTGCCAGCAGCTCATCTAGCGGGGGGGCGTGGACCCAGTACTTC
TRBJ1-5 | - | TRBV5-5 | TRBD1 | 14 | CASSPRAGGQPQHF | TGTGCCAGCAGCCCCCGGGCAGGGGGTCAGCCCCAGCATTTT
TRBJ2-3 | - | TRBV6-5 | - | 15 | CASRPRSTSTDTQYF | TGTGCCAGCAGGCCCAGGTCCACTAGCACAGATACGCAGTATTTT
TRBJ1-5 | once | TRBV12-3/TRBV12-4 | - | 13 | CASSLRSGQPQHF | TGTGCCAGCAGTCTCCGAAGCGGTCAGCCCCAGCATTTT
TRBJ2-5 | - | TRBV21-1 | - | 18 | CASSMTGGGGDGPETQYF | TGTGCCAGCAGCATGACAGGGGGCGGAGGAGACGGCCCGGAGACCCAGTACTTC
TRBJ1-1 | - | TRBV20-1 | - | 8 | CSPPLAFF | TGCAGTCCCCCTCTGGCTTTCTTT
TRBJ1-2 | - | TRBV7-2 | - | 13 | CASSFGNNYGYTF | TGTGCCAGCAGCTTCGGGAATAACTATGGCTACACCTTC
TRBJ2-2 | - | TRBV5-5 | - | 19 | CASSLDRSGVTVRTGELFF | TGTGCCAGCAGCTTGGATCGCTCAGGGGTAACTGTCCGCACCGGGGAGCTGTTTTTT
TRBJ1-2 | once | TRBV27 | TRBD1 | 14 | CATSPGQGIYGYTF | TGTGCCACCTCTCCGGGACAGGGGATTTATGGCTACACCTTC
TRBJ2-7 | - | TRBV9 | - | 12 | CASSGEGHEQYF | TGTGCCAGCAGCGGTGAGGGCCACGAGCAGTACTTC
TRBJ2-1 | - | TRBV27 | - | 15 | CASSLEGSSYNEQFF | TGTGCCAGCAGCCTCGAGGGCAGCTCCTACAATGAGCAGTTCTTC
TRBJ1-1 | once | TRBV5-4 | - | 14 | CASSPAGRGTEAFF | TGTGCCAGCAGCCCCGCCGGCCGGGGCACTGAAGCTTTCTTT
TRBJ2-5 | - | TRBV28 | TRBD2 | 18 | CASRGGGTPRVAQETQYF | TGTGCCAGCCGTGGGGGGGGGACGCCAAGGGTTGCGCAAGAGACCCAGTACTTC